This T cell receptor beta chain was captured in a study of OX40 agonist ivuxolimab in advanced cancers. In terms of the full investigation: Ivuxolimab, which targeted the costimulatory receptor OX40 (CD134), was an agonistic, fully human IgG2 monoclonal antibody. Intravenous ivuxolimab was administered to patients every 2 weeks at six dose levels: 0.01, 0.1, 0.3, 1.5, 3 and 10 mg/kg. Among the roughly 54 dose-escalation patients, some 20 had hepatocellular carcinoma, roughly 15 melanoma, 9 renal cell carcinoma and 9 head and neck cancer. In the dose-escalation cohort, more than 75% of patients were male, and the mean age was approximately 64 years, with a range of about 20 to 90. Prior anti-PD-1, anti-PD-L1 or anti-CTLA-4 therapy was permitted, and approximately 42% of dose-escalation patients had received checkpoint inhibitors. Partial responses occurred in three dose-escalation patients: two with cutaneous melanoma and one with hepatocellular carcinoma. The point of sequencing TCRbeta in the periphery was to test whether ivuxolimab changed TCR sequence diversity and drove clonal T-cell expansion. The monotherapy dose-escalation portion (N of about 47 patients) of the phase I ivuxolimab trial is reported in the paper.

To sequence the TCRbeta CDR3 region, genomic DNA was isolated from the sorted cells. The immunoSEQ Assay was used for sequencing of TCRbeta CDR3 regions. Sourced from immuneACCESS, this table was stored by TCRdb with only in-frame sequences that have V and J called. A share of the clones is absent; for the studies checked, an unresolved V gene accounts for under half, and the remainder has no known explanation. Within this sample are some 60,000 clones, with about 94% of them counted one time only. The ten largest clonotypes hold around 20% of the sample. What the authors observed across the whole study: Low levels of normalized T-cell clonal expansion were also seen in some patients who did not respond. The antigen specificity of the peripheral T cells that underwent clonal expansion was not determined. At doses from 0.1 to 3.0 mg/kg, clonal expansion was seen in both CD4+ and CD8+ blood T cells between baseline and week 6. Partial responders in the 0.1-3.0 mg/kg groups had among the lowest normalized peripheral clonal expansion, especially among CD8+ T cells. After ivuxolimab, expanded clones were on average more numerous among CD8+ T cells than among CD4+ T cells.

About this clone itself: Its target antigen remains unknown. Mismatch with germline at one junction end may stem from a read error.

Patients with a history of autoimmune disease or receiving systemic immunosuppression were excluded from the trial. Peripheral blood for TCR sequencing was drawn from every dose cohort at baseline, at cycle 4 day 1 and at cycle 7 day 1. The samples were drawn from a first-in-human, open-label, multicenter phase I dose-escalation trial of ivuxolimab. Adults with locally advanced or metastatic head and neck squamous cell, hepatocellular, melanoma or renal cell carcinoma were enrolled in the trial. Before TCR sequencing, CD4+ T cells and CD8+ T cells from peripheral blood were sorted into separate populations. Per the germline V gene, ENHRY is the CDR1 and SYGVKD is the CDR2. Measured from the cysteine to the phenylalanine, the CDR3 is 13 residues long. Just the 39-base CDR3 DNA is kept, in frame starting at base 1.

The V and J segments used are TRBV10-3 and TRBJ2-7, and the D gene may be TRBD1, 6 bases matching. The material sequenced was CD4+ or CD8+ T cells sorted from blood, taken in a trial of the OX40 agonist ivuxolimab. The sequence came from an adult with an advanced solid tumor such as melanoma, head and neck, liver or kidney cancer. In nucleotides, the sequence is TGTGCCAGCAGTTACTCGACAGGATACGAGCAGTACTTC. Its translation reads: CASSYSTGYEQYF.